What follows are 13 T cell receptor beta chains derived from one specimen sequenced in a study of identical twins. TCRdb itself ran the 5' RACE reads through MiXCR, one entry per CDR3 protein. The profile shows roughly 480,000 distinct CDR3 sequences, less than 25% of them singletons. These data were also filed under a second study, of T cells expressing NK-cell markers.

The sequencing input was CD4+ T cells sorted from blood. The origin of the receptors is a woman aged 18-35 years in good health.

This sequence joins TRBV5-1 and TRBJ2-2, with 10 nucleotides matching TRBD1. Trimming at V came to 7 bases and at J to 9 bases, leaving 6 bases not matched to a gene. Germline CDR1 is SGHRS and CDR2 is YFSETQ. The CDR3 covers 13 residues. The CDR3 DNA reads as TGCGCCAGCTCCGGACAGGGGGACAGGGAGCTGTTTTTT. As protein: CASSGQGDRELFF.

V and J are TRBV20-1 and TRBJ2-3, with 14 bases that match TRBD2. The CDR3 is 16 residues long. Germline V CDR1 and CDR2: DFQATT, SNEGSKA (reference sequence). V dropped 5 bases and J dropped 3; count of bases not matched to a gene: 7. The CDR3 DNA is TGCAGTGCTGGGGGACTAGCGGGAGTGACGACAGATACGCAGTATTTT. Protein: CSAGGLAGVTTDTQYF.

This clonotype was observed a handful of times. V is TRBV6-5 and J is TRBJ1-3; D remains ambiguous. The germline V gene encodes CDR1 MNHEY and CDR2 SVGAGI. V lost 2 bases to trimming and J lost 4 bases, with 6 bases between them. The CDR3 spans 13 residues. CDR3 coding DNA: TGTGCCAGCAGTTACATAGTCGGAAACACCATATATTTT. Protein: CASSYIVGNTIYF.

This clonotype was observed a handful of times. The chain is built from TRBV7-6 and TRBJ1-5, with D tentatively TRBD1 (6 bases). The CDR3 contains 17 residues. CDR1 SGHVS and CDR2 FNYEAQ come from the germline V gene. The germline V and J ends were trimmed by 5 bases and 2 bases, with 19 bases remaining between them. CDR3 nucleotides: TGTGCCAGCAGCCGAGAGACAGGAGGGGATCGCAATCAGCCCCAGCATTTT. Translated, it gives CASSRETGGDRNQPQHF.

CDR3 DNA sequence: TGCAGTGCGCGGAGGGTCTCTGGGGCCAACGTCCTGACTTTC. Its translation is CSARRVSGANVLTF. The rearrangement uses TRBV20-1 and TRBJ2-6, with a tentative D call TRBD2 (6 bases). This CDR3 region has 14 residues. V lost 6 bases to trimming and J lost 0 bases, with 9 bases between them. Germline-derived CDR1 and CDR2 are DFQATT and SNEGSKA (reference sequence).

This clonotype has a handful of counts. This chain joins TRBV7-2 and TRBJ2-3; D is unresolved. This CDR3 is built from 15 residues. Between the trimmed V and J ends, which lost 5 bases and 2 bases, there was a span of 14 bases. The germline V gene encodes CDR1 SGHTA and CDR2 FQGNSA. The DNA for the CDR3 is TGTGCCAGCAGCCTTCCGACGGGCCACACAGATACGCAGTATTTT. This encodes CASSLPTGHTDTQYF.

V gene TRBV28 combines with J gene TRBJ1-2; D perhaps matches TRBD1 (6 bases). This CDR3 contains 18 residues. V dropped 6 bases and J dropped 4 bases, with 27 bases sitting between them. The germline V gene encodes CDR1 MDHEN and CDR2 SYDVKM. The CDR3 spells CASRSVEQGDWILYGYTF. CDR3 DNA sequence: TGTGCCAGCAGATCAGTCGAACAGGGCGATTGGATACTCTATGGCTACACCTTC.

V gene TRBV7-9 combines with J gene TRBJ2-1; 10 bases are shared with TRBD2. CDR3 length: 17 amino acids. Germline V gives CDR1 SEHNR, CDR2 FQNEAQ (reference sequence). Trimming took 7 bases from V and 7 from J; bases not matched to a gene: 16. This CDR3 is CASNNSPASGRTNEQFF. As DNA, the CDR3 is TGTGCCAGCAACAATTCCCCGGCTAGCGGGAGAACAAATGAGCAGTTCTTC. The full variable domain, its missing parts supplied by reference TRBV7-9 and TRBJ2-1, is DTGVSQNPRHKITKRGQNVTFRCDPISEHNRLYWYRQTLGQGPEFLTYFQNEAQLEKSRLLSDRFSAERPKGSFSTLEIQRTEQGDSAMYLCASNNSPASGRTNEQFFGPGTRLTVL.

This clonotype was observed a few times. J is TRBJ1-2 and V is TRBV7-2; 11 bases agree with TRBD1. From germline, CDR1 is SGHTA and CDR2 FQGNSA. The CDR3 consists of 14 residues. The trim removed 6 bases at V and 4 bases at J, leaving 4 bases unmatched. CDR3 residues: CASRTGTGGYGYTF. CDR3 coding DNA: TGTGCCAGCAGAACCGGGACAGGGGGCTATGGCTACACCTTC. The full variable domain, its missing parts supplied by reference TRBV7-2 and TRBJ1-2, is GAGVSQSPSNKVTEKGKDVELRCDPISGHTALYWYRQSLGQGLEFLIYFQGNSAPDKSGLPSDRFSAERTGGSVSTLTIQRTQQEDSAVYLCASRTGTGGYGYTFGSGTRLTVV.

V is TRBV2 and J is TRBJ1-5, with D perhaps matching TRBD1 (5 bases). Germline V gene lookup returns CDR1 SNHLY and CDR2 FYNNEI. This CDR3 region has 15 residues. V was cut by 3 bases and J by 2 bases, with 11 bases left in between. CDR3 residues: CASSDGRDGNQPQHF. The CDR3 DNA reads TGTGCCAGCAGTGATGGTAGGGACGGCAATCAGCCCCAGCATTTT.

This clonotype was picked up one time. V usage is TRBV5-1 and J usage is TRBJ2-3, with 8 bases matching TRBD1. The CDR3 runs 14 residues. Germline-derived CDR1 and CDR2 are SGHRS and YFSETQ. With 7 bases clipped from V and 1 base from J, the junction kept 5 bases outside the gene matches. This CDR3 reads CASALDRGTDTQYF. CDR3 coding DNA: TGCGCCAGCGCCCTGGACAGGGGCACAGATACGCAGTATTTT. Drawing the rest from reference TRBV5-1 and TRBJ2-3, the complete variable domain is KAGVTQTPRYLIKTRGQQVTLSCSPISGHRSVSWYQQTPGQGLQFLFEYFSETQRNKGNFPGRFSGRQFSNSRSEMNVSTLELGDSALYLCASALDRGTDTQYFGPGTRLTVL.

V and J are TRBV18 and TRBJ2-5; no firm D call. Germline values: CDR1 KGHSH, CDR2 LQKENI. The CDR3 is 12 residues long. Trimming cost V 3 bases and J 3 bases, with 5 bases left between them. In nucleotides, the CDR3 is TGTGCCAGCTCACCCCTAAAAGAGACCCAGTACTTC. Translated, it gives CASSPLKETQYF. Full variable domain (rest looked up from reference TRBV18 and TRBJ2-5): NAGVMQNPRHLVRRRGQEARLRCSPMKGHSHVYWYRQLPEEGLKFMVYLQKENIIDESGMPKERFSAEFPKEGPSILRIQQVVRGDSAAYFCASSPLKETQYFGPGTRLLVL.

The rearrangement joins TRBV18 to TRBJ2-2, with 10 nucleotides matching TRBD2. Germline CDR1 KGHSH, CDR2 LQKENI. The CDR3 length is 17 residues. The junction had 6 bases not matched to a gene; V was cut back by 2 bases and J by 3 bases. The CDR3 region has the DNA TGTGCCAGCTCACCAACCTTGCTAGCGGGGGACACCGGGGAGCTGTTTTTT. This translates into CASSPTLLAGDTGELFF.